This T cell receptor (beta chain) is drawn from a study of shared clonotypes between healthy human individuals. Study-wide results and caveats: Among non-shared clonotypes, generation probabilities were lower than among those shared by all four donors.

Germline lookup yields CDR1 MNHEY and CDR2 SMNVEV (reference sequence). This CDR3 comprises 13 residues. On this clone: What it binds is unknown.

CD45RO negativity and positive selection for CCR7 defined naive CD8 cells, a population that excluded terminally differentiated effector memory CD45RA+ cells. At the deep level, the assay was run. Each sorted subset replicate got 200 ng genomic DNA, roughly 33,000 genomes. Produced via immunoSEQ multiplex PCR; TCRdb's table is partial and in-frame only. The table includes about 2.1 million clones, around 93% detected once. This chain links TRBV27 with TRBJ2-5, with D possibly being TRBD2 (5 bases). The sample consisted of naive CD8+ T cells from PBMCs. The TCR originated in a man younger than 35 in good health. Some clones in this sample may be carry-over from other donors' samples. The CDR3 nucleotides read TGTGCGGCGAGGTCGGCGGGCCCGGGGACCCAGTACTTC. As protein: CAARSAGPGTQYF.